The next 27 T cell receptor beta chains were all read from a single sample in a study of blood T cell repertoires in COVID-19 (dated by TCRdb to 2018 to 2021). Receptor libraries were prepared by the immunoSEQ multiplex PCR assay. TCRdb retrieved this table from immuneACCESS and kept in-frame rearrangements only. Not all clones are present; in checked studies, unresolved V genes account for under half, and no reason is known for the remainder. A total of roughly 60,000 clones appear in this sample, 75% to 85% of them only once. In total, the top ten clones hold 10% to 13% of the sample. The source material was peripheral blood. The receptors stem from a man aged 45 to 65 with COVID-19, enrolled during active disease.

The chain employs TRBV10-1 and TRBJ2-7, with 8 bases fitting TRBD2. Germline trimming cut 4 bases from V and 5 bases from J; bases unmatched to any gene: 7. The CDR3 covers 14 residues. Germline V CDR1 and CDR2: WNHNN, SYGVQD (reference sequence). The CDR3 region has the DNA TGCGCCAGCAGTGCCAGCGGGAGTTTCCACGAGCAGTACTTC. This gives the protein CASSASGSFHEQYF.

In this sample, this clone turned up once. At one end the junction does not follow the germline gene, possibly because of a read error. The identical CDR3 is also encoded by other nucleotide sequences in the sample. V gene TRBV10-2 combines with J gene TRBJ2-5; a weak D match, TRBD2 (5 bases). CDR1 and CDR2 from the germline V gene are WSHSY and SAAADI. The CDR3 is 14 residues long. The CDR3 DNA follows: TGTGCCAGCAGCTTCCCGGGGTACCGAGAGACCCAGTACTTC. It yields the protein CASSFPGYRETQYF.

This chain joins TRBV5-1 and TRBJ1-5, with a weak D call TRBD1 (5 bases). CDR1 and CDR2 from the germline V gene are SGHRS and YFSETQ. CDR3 length: 13 amino acids. Trimming cost V 0 bases and J 7 bases, with 8 bases left between them. The CDR3 region has the DNA TGCGCCAGCAGCTTGGCAGGGCACCAGCCCCAGCATTTT. It specifies CASSLAGHQPQHF.

The genes are TRBV5-4 and TRBJ2-1, with a weak D call TRBD1 (5 bases). CDR1 and CDR2 from the germline V gene are SGHNT and YYREEE (reference sequence). Trimming shortened V by 1 base and J by 6 bases, and 8 bases separated the two germline ends. The CDR3 is 13 residues long. CDR3 DNA: TGTGCCAGCAGCTTGTTAGGGGTCAATGAGCAGTTCTTC. Translated: CASSLLGVNEQFF.

The gene calls are TRBV5-1 and TRBJ2-3, with D perhaps matching TRBD1 (5 bases). This CDR3 has 15 amino acids. V dropped 1 base and J dropped 4 bases, with 13 bases sitting between them. Germline V CDR1 and CDR2: SGHRS, YFSETQ. The CDR3 here is CASSLLTGGSDTQYF. CDR3 in DNA: TGCGCCAGCAGCTTGTTAACAGGCGGCTCAGATACGCAGTATTTT.

This clone showed up just once. V is TRBV4-1 and J is TRBJ2-1, with TRBD2 identical over 7 bases. With 4 bases clipped from V and 0 bases from J, the junction kept 3 bases outside the gene matches. The length of the CDR3 is 15 residues. Germline CDR1 and CDR2: MGHRA and YSYEKL. CDR3: CASSLTSASYNEQFF. The CDR3 bases are TGCGCCAGCAGCCTTACTAGCGCCTCCTACAATGAGCAGTTCTTC.

The table lists this clone with a count of one. This clone may be a read error of a much larger clone one base away. The J gene is TRBJ2-7, the V gene TRBV11-1; D possibly corresponds to TRBD1 (6 bases). CDR1 and CDR2 (germline): SGHAT, FQDESV (reference sequence). The CDR3 is 12 amino acids. Trimming cost V 4 bases and J 2 bases, with 6 bases left between them. The CDR3 DNA follows: TGTGCCAGCAGCTCAGGGGCCTACGAGCAGTACTTC. This sequence encodes CASSSGAYEQYF. Full variable domain (outside the CDR3, taken from reference TRBV11-1 and TRBJ2-7): EAEVAQSPRYKITEKSQAVAFWCDPISGHATLYWYRQILGQGPELLVQFQDESVVDDSQLPKDRFSAERLKGVDSTLKIQPAELGDSAMYLCASSSGAYEQYFGPGTRLTVT.

This clone showed up just once. The chain uses TRBV5-1 and TRBJ1-1, with 11 nucleotides matching TRBD1. This CDR3 region has 15 residues. Germline loops: CDR1 SGHRS, CDR2 YFSETQ. V trimming: 3 bases; J trimming: 7 bases; junction bases outside the gene matches: 8. The CDR3, as DNA: TGCGCCAGCAGCTCAAAGGGGACAGGGGGGTTTGAAGCTTTCTTT. It is translated as CASSSKGTGGFEAFF.

This chain links TRBV10-3 with TRBJ1-6; 9 bases line up with TRBD1. V shed 4 bases and J 3 bases; nucleotides not matched to a gene: 4. Germline CDR1 is ENHRY and CDR2 is SYGVKD. This CDR3 spans 16 amino acids. Written as DNA, the CDR3 is TGTGCCATCAGTGGCGTGGACAGGGGCTATAATTCACCCCTCCACTTT. Its translation is CAISGVDRGYNSPLHF.

The DNA for the CDR3 is TGTGCCAGCAGTGAAATGGGTCAGGGGGCGCATGGCTACACCTTC. It specifies CASSEMGQGAHGYTF. V usage is TRBV6-1 and J usage is TRBJ1-2, with TRBD1 matching over 8 bases. Per germline, CDR1 MNHNS and CDR2 SASEGT. This CDR3 region has 15 residues. The V gene end was trimmed by 2 bases and the J gene end by 6 bases; junction bases not matched to a gene: 8.

The chain joins TRBV10-3 to TRBJ2-3; perhaps TRBD1 as D (6 bases). This CDR3 comprises 15 residues. Trimming removed 5 bases at V and 2 bases at J, with 14 bases between. Per germline, CDR1 ENHRY and CDR2 SYGVKD. The CDR3, as DNA: TGTGCCATCAGTAACTACAGGGTCGTCACAGATACGCAGTATTTT. It is translated as CAISNYRVVTDTQYF.

The chain recombines TRBV7-2 with TRBJ2-3, with TRBD2 matching over 11 bases. The germline V gene has CDR1 SGHTA and CDR2 FQGNSA. J lost 5 bases, V lost 5 bases, and 9 bases had no gene match. The CDR3 covers 16 residues. CDR3 protein: CASSTQLAGVQDTQYF. CDR3 coding DNA: TGTGCCAGCAGCACACAACTAGCGGGAGTTCAAGATACGCAGTATTTT. Drawing the rest from reference TRBV7-2 and TRBJ2-3, the complete variable domain is GAGVSQSPSNKVTEKGKDVELRCDPISGHTALYWYRQSLGQGLEFLIYFQGNSAPDKSGLPSDRFSAERTGGSVSTLTIQRTQQEDSAVYLCASSTQLAGVQDTQYFGPGTRLTVL.

J is TRBJ1-3 and V is TRBV27; no clear D gene. This CDR3 spans 16 amino acids. The germline gives CDR1 MNHEY, CDR2 SMNVEV (reference sequence). Deletions cut 5 bases from V and 0 bases from J, with 14 bases between. CDR3 amino acids: CASSPSGFPSGNTIYF. The DNA of the CDR3 is TGTGCCAGCAGTCCATCCGGGTTCCCCTCTGGAAACACCATATATTTT.

The count of this clone is one. The junction does not match germline at one end; this may be a read error. J is TRBJ1-2 and V is TRBV2, with D hard to call. CDR1 is SNHLY and CDR2 is FYNNEI in the germline V gene. The CDR3 contains 12 residues. The CDR3 DNA sequence: TGTGCCGGCAGCCGGGAAAACTATGGCTACACCTTC. As protein: CAGSRENYGYTF.

The V and J genes are TRBV29-1 and TRBJ1-3; D unresolved. There are 15 residues in the CDR3. Trimming cost V 1 base and J 0 bases, with 10 bases left between them. Germline CDR1 is SQVTM and CDR2 is ANQGSEA. The CDR3: CSVEVTHPSGNTIYF. CDR3 coding DNA: TGCAGCGTTGAAGTGACACACCCCTCTGGAAACACCATATATTTT.

The chain is built from TRBV7-3 and TRBJ2-5, with a tentative D call TRBD2 (5 bases). The V gene lost 1 base and the J gene lost 2 bases, with 11 bases spanning the gap. CDR1 SGHTA and CDR2 FQGTGA come from the germline V gene. The CDR3 loop spans 15 amino acids. This chain's CDR3 is CASSLKPSLQETQYF. The CDR3 region has the DNA TGTGCCAGCAGCTTAAAACCTAGCTTACAAGAGACCCAGTACTTC.

The gene calls are TRBV28 and TRBJ2-7, with a weak D call TRBD2 (7 bases). Germline V gene sequence: CDR1 MDHEN, CDR2 SYDVKM. The CDR3 runs 13 residues. V lost 11 bases to trimming and J lost 2 bases, with 16 bases between them. CDR3 nucleotide sequence: TGTGCCGGGGGGGGCCCTAGCCCCTACGAGCAGTACTTC. Translating it yields CAGGGPSPYEQYF.

This clone is a singleton in its sample. The chain joins TRBV9 to TRBJ1-5; a weak D match, TRBD1 (6 bases). This CDR3 is 15 amino acids long. The V and J ends lost 0 bases and 6 bases respectively, with 13 bases between them. Germline loops: CDR1 SGDLS, CDR2 YYNGEE. This chain's CDR3 is CASSVGVGGSQPQHF. In DNA, the CDR3 is TGTGCCAGCAGCGTAGGAGTAGGGGGAAGTCAGCCCCAGCATTTT.

The chain carries TRBV5-8 and TRBJ2-4; TRBD1 is a possible D gene (6 bases). Per germline, CDR1 SGHTS and CDR2 YDEGEE. Trimming removed 7 bases from V and 2 bases from J, with 10 bases in between. This CDR3 has 13 amino acids. CDR3 amino acids: CASLRDTKNIQYF. CDR3 DNA: TGTGCCAGCCTGAGGGACACCAAAAACATTCAGTACTTC.

In this sample, this clone turned up once. This chain uses TRBV7-8 with TRBJ1-2; D gene unclear. The CDR3 runs to 13 residues. Deletions cut 5 bases from V and 0 bases from J, with 7 bases between. CDR1 and CDR2 from the germline V gene are SGHVS and FQNEAQ. The CDR3 nucleotides are TGTGCCAGCAGCCTTGTAGCTAACTATGGCTACACCTTC. Its protein product is CASSLVANYGYTF.

J is TRBJ2-6 and V is TRBV3-1 (or the pseudogene TRBV3-2); 8 bases map to TRBD1. This CDR3 contains 19 residues. Trimming cost V 4 bases and J 3 bases; bases outside gene matches: 14. The germline CDR1 and CDR2 sequences are LGHDT and YNNKEL (reference sequence). The CDR3 reads CASSPHRLDRGGGANVLTF. The CDR3 coding sequence is TGTGCCAGCAGCCCCCACAGGCTAGACAGGGGCGGTGGGGCCAACGTCCTGACTTTC.

The V and J genes are TRBV3-1 (or the pseudogene TRBV3-2) and TRBJ1-6; D unclear. V was shortened by 2 bases and J by 9 bases, with 20 bases between the two germline ends. Germline V gene lookup returns CDR1 LGHDT and CDR2 YNNKEL (reference sequence). The CDR3 is 17 residues long. CDR3 nucleotide sequence: TGTGCCAGCAGCCAACGGATCCGACTCCCCTCGGGTTCACCCCTCCACTTT. Translated, it gives CASSQRIRLPSGSPLHF.

The genes are TRBV11-3 and TRBJ2-3; 11 bases line up with TRBD2. CDR1 is SGHNT, CDR2 YENEEA, per germline. The junction had 4 bases not matched to a gene; V was cut back by 2 bases and J by 3 bases. CDR3 length equals 16 residues. This CDR3 reads CASSLRTSGHTDTQYF. As DNA, the CDR3 is TGTGCCAGCAGCTTAAGGACTAGCGGGCATACAGATACGCAGTATTTT.

The J gene is TRBJ1-2, the V gene TRBV6-5, with D possibly TRBD1 on 6 matching bases. The CDR3 runs 13 residues. Trimming shortened V by 6 bases and J by 5 bases, and 13 bases separated the two germline ends. From germline, CDR1 is MNHEY and CDR2 SVGAGI. CDR3 sequence reads: CASRLTGDYGYTF. The CDR3 DNA follows: TGTGCCAGCAGATTGACAGGCGATTATGGCTACACCTTC.

This clone was counted only a few times. In the same sample, other DNA sequences code for this CDR3. The rearrangement uses TRBV24-1 and TRBJ2-1; 9 nucleotides line up with TRBD2. V trimming: 4 bases; J trimming: 7 bases; junction bases outside the gene matches: 7. Germline values: CDR1 KGHDR, CDR2 SFDVKD. This CDR3 contains 15 residues. The CDR3 DNA sequence: TGTGCCACCAGTGACCCAGCGGGAGGAGGGAATGAGCAGTTCTTC. Amino acids: CATSDPAGGGNEQFF.

The chain employs TRBV28 and TRBJ1-3, with no clear D. Germline V gene sequence: CDR1 MDHEN, CDR2 SYDVKM. V shed 8 bases and J shed 0 bases, with 14 bases lying between them. This CDR3 contains 15 residues. CDR3 sequence (DNA): TGTGCCAGCGACCAGGCACAGAACTCTGGAAACACCATATATTTT. Translating it yields CASDQAQNSGNTIYF.

This clone was seen only once. This rearrangement joins TRBV13 to TRBJ2-5; D is possibly TRBD2 (5 bases). Trimming left V 4 bases short and J 5 bases short, with 17 bases between. Germline V lookup: CDR1 PRHDT, CDR2 FYEKMQ (reference sequence). This CDR3 has 15 amino acids. CDR3 in DNA: TGTGCCAGCAGCTCCACTAGTACCAAGATGGAGACCCAGTACTTC. Translating gives CASSSTSTKMETQYF. Looking up the rest from reference TRBV13 and TRBJ2-5 gives the full variable domain: AAGVIQSPRHLIKEKRETATLKCYPIPRHDTVYWYQQGPGQDPQFLISFYEKMQSDKGSIPDRFSAQQFSDYHSELNMSSLELGDSALYFCASSSTSTKMETQYFGPGTRLLVL.